The clone carrying this TCR beta chain occurred once. The antigen remains undetermined. Terminally differentiated effector memory CD45RA+ cells were left out of the naive CD8 fraction, which was CD45RO-negative and positively selected for CCR7. Only in-frame clones appear in the TCRdb table, and some are missing; sequencing was by immunoSEQ multiplex PCR. Among approximately 840,000 clones listed, around 96% were seen once. V lost 0 bases and J lost 0, with 14 bases in between. Germline V gene lookup returns CDR1 LGHNA and CDR2 YSLEER. The CDR3 is made up of 17 amino acids. This record comes from a study of shared clonotypes between healthy human individuals. Study context: Sampling drew on donors who were two women and three men aged 18 to 49. Each donor had three CD4 naive, three CD4 memory, two CD8 naive and one CD8 memory plate.

General study findings and limits: Among donors, clonotype sharing was expected to be affected by sequencing depth. Generally, estimated richness proved larger in naive subsets than it did in memory subsets.

The receptor comes from a man aged 30 to 45 in good health. The sample comprised naive CD8+ T cells sorted from blood. The chain couples TRBV4-3 to TRBJ1-2; D unresolved. CDR3 loop: CASSQDITVSANYGYTF. In nucleotides, the CDR3 is TGCGCCAGCAGCCAAGATATCACAGTCTCGGCTAACTATGGCTACACCTTC.